These 30 T cell receptor beta chains originate from one sample sequenced in a study of human T cells and chemical hapten exposure (dated by TCRdb to the early 2020s). The sample's time point label, in plain terms: pre-sensitization, week 0. Reading the label with the study, this specimen's treatment or condition is: therapeutic diphenylcyclopropenone sensitization with weekly scalp DPC. Libraries came from RACE. TCRdb names NextSeq 500 as the instrument used. TCRdb reworked the public reads: Q25 trimming with fastp, MiXCR clone assembly, productive beta chains retained. CDR3 protein sequences are deduplicated, and each keeps its most common genes and DNA. The sample table shows approximately 370,000 distinct CDR3 sequences, and about 5.4% are seen once. Of the sample, less than 9% falls within the top ten clones. The specimen comprised whole blood, sampled in connection with sensitization to the hapten diphenylcyclopropenone (DPC). The receptors shown here come from a woman under 30 with alopecia areata. Some clones in this sample may be carry-over from other donors' samples.

This clonotype was counted many times. J is TRBJ2-3 and V is TRBV5-1; no definite D call. Per the germline V gene, CDR1 is SGHRS and CDR2 is YFSETQ. The CDR3 has 15 residues. The V end was cut by 2 bases, the J end by 2 bases, with 12 bases between. DNA for the CDR3: TGCGCCAGCAGCTTTTCTCGGCGGATCACAGATACGCAGTATTTT. This gives the protein CASSFSRRITDTQYF. The whole variable domain, remainder taken from reference TRBV5-1 and TRBJ2-3, is KAGVTQTPRYLIKTRGQQVTLSCSPISGHRSVSWYQQTPGQGLQFLFEYFSETQRNKGNFPGRFSGRQFSNSRSEMNVSTLELGDSALYLCASSFSRRITDTQYFGPGTRLTVL.

This clonotype turned up a few times. The chain combines TRBV6-5 with TRBJ2-3; the match to TRBD2 covers 16 bases. V gave up 5 bases and J gave up 7 bases; unmatched junction bases: 9. Germline CDR1 is MNHEY and CDR2 is SVGAGI. The CDR3 length is 17 residues. This CDR3 is CASSAAGTSGGANTQYF. As DNA, the CDR3 is TGTGCCAGCAGTGCGGCCGGGACTAGCGGGGGGGCGAATACGCAGTATTTT.

There are many counts of this clonotype. The chain couples TRBV2 to TRBJ1-6; no clear D. Trimming took off 4 bases at V and 5 bases at J, with 9 bases between the two ends. The CDR3 extends over 14 amino acids. Germline V gene data show CDR1 as SNHLY and CDR2 as FYNNEI. The CDR3 here is CASSVGQDNSPLHF. The CDR3 coding sequence is TGTGCCAGCAGTGTAGGGCAGGATAATTCACCCCTCCACTTT.

The sample holds many counts of this clonotype. The V and J genes are TRBV6-5 and TRBJ2-3; 10 bases line up with TRBD2. In germline, CDR1 is MNHEY, CDR2 SVGAGI. The CDR3 contains 17 residues. Trimming at V came to 2 bases and at J to 0 bases, leaving 5 bases not matched to a gene. CDR3 protein: CASSYSSGGSSTDTQYF. The CDR3 region has the DNA TGTGCCAGCAGTTACAGTAGCGGGGGGTCTAGCACAGATACGCAGTATTTT.

This clonotype was found many times. The genes are TRBV28 and TRBJ2-7; 8 nucleotides align to TRBD2. CDR1 and CDR2 (germline): MDHEN, SYDVKM. The CDR3 covers 14 residues. J gave up 1 base and V 5 bases, and 4 bases lay outside the gene matches. The CDR3 sequence: CASSGPGGSYEQYF. DNA of the CDR3: TGTGCCAGCAGTGGGCCGGGAGGGTCCTACGAGCAGTACTTC. Supplemented by reference TRBV28 and TRBJ2-7, the full variable domain reads DVKVTQSSRYLVKRTGEKVFLECVQDMDHENMFWYRQDPGLGLRLIYFSYDVKMKEKGDIPEGYSVSREKKERFSLILESASTNQTSMYLCASSGPGGSYEQYFGPGTRLTVT.

There are a few counts of this clonotype. The chain uses TRBV27 and TRBJ2-3; 9 bases are a match to TRBD1. Trimming removed 3 bases from V and 5 bases from J; junction bases left unmatched: 9. The germline V gene has CDR1 MNHEY and CDR2 SMNVEV (reference sequence). The CDR3 totals 16 residues. CDR3 residues: CASSFHRGPRGDTQYF. The CDR3 coding sequence is TGTGCCAGCAGTTTCCACAGGGGGCCACGGGGAGATACGCAGTATTTT.

This clonotype was seen only a few times. This CDR3 is CASSLAYEQFF. The CDR3 nucleotides read TGTGCCAGCAGCTTAGCGTATGAGCAGTTCTTC. The chain employs TRBV7-2 and TRBJ2-1; D is unclear. The germline V and J ends were trimmed by 0 bases and 8 bases, with 2 bases remaining between them. The CDR3 runs 11 residues. Germline V gives CDR1 SGHTA, CDR2 FQGNSA.

The sample holds a few counts of this clonotype. The V and J genes are TRBV6-5 and TRBJ2-7; 9 bases fit TRBD2. V was pared by 6 bases and J by 2 bases, with 11 bases of the junction left unmatched. This CDR3 region has 16 residues. The germline gives CDR1 MNHEY, CDR2 SVGAGI. The CDR3 nucleotides read TGTGCCAGCAGGGCGGGGGGGGCCAGGTTTCCCTACGAGCAGTACTTC. Translation: CASRAGGARFPYEQYF.

This clonotype was seen only a few times. This chain links TRBV5-1 with TRBJ2-1; D is unresolved. The CDR3 contains 16 residues. V was cut by 0 bases and J by 0 bases, with 10 bases left in between. Germline V gene sequence: CDR1 SGHRS, CDR2 YFSETQ. CDR3 nucleotides: TGCGCCAGCAGCTTGGTTGCGACGACCTCCTACAATGAGCAGTTCTTC. Protein sequence: CASSLVATTSYNEQFF. The full variable domain, completed using reference TRBV5-1 and TRBJ2-1, is KAGVTQTPRYLIKTRGQQVTLSCSPISGHRSVSWYQQTPGQGLQFLFEYFSETQRNKGNFPGRFSGRQFSNSRSEMNVSTLELGDSALYLCASSLVATTSYNEQFFGPGTRLTVL.

The table lists this clonotype with a few counts. CDR3: CASSLTGQSEKLFF. Written as DNA, the CDR3 is TGTGCCAGCAGCCTCACCGGCCAGTCTGAAAAACTGTTTTTT. V is TRBV11-2 and J is TRBJ1-4, with no clear D. The length of the CDR3 is 14 residues. CDR1 SGHAT and CDR2 FQNNGV come from the germline V gene. V was cut by 5 bases and J by 7 bases, with 14 bases left in between.

This clonotype was recorded many times. The V gene is TRBV19, the J gene TRBJ2-3; D is undetermined. The CDR3 has 12 residues. The germline V gene encodes CDR1 LNHDA and CDR2 SQIVND (reference sequence). The germline V and J ends were trimmed by 3 bases and 12 bases, with 13 bases remaining between them. The CDR3 DNA reads as TGTGCCAGTAGTATTGGAACTACTTACCAGTATTTT. Amino acids: CASSIGTTYQYF.

A word on this clonotype: Since a much larger clone is just one base distant, this may be a read error. V usage is TRBV27 and J usage is TRBJ1-4, with D perhaps TRBD1 (6 bases). The ends were cut back, 6 bases at V and 6 bases at J, with 17 bases in the middle. This CDR3 comprises 15 residues. Germline V CDR1 and CDR2: MNHEY, SMNVEV (reference sequence). The CDR3 nucleotides are TGTGCCAGCAGGACTAAACAGGGAACGGATGAAAAACTGTTTTTT. It encodes CASRTKQGTDEKLFF.

This clonotype has only a few counts. The rearrangement uses TRBV27 and TRBJ1-4; 7 bases are a match to TRBD1. The CDR3 extends over 16 amino acids. The germline V gene has CDR1 MNHEY and CDR2 SMNVEV (reference sequence). Trimming at V came to 4 bases and at J to 7 bases, leaving 12 bases not matched to a gene. This chain's CDR3 is CASSSTDTRGIEKLFF. The DNA of the CDR3 is TGTGCCAGCAGTTCAACAGACACCAGGGGGATTGAAAAACTGTTTTTT. The variable domain in full, completed from reference TRBV27 and TRBJ1-4, reads EAQVTQNPRYLITVTGKKLTVTCSQNMNHEYMSWYRQDPGLGLRQIYYSMNVEVTDKGDVPEGYKVSRKEKRNFPLILESPSPNQTSLYFCASSSTDTRGIEKLFFGSGTQLSVL.

The gene calls are TRBV19 and TRBJ1-2, with D tentatively TRBD1 (6 bases). V was shortened by 7 bases and J by 5 bases, with 23 bases between the two germline ends. Germline V gene lookup returns CDR1 LNHDA and CDR2 SQIVND (reference sequence). This CDR3 spans 16 amino acids. The DNA of the CDR3 is TGTGCCAGTAACAGGGATGGGAATGGAGGCGGGTATGGCTACACCTTC. Residues: CASNRDGNGGGYGYTF. Looking up the rest from reference TRBV19 and TRBJ1-2 gives the full variable domain: DGGITQSPKYLFRKEGQNVTLSCEQNLNHDAMYWYRQDPGQGLRLIYYSQIVNDFQKGDIAEGYSVSREKKESFPLTVTSAQKNPTAFYLCASNRDGNGGGYGYTFGSGTRLTVV.

This clonotype has a handful of counts. The chain combines TRBV10-3 with TRBJ1-4; TRBD1 matches 9 bases. The CDR3 loop spans 16 amino acids. V shed 10 bases and J 3 bases; nucleotides not matched to a gene: 12. CDR1 is ENHRY, CDR2 SYGVKD, per germline. CDR3 sequence: CATSGTGFKPNEKLFF. The CDR3 DNA reads TGTGCCACCTCCGGGACAGGGTTTAAGCCTAATGAAAAACTGTTTTTT.

The J gene is TRBJ2-1, the V gene TRBV25-1, with a weak D call TRBD2 (5 bases). Trimming left V 3 bases short and J 8 bases short, with 11 bases between. The CDR3 contains 13 residues. Germline V CDR1 and CDR2: MGHDK, SYGVNS. CDR3 bases: TGTGCCAGCAGTGATCGGAGGATGGATGAGCAGTTCTTC. It is translated as CASSDRRMDEQFF.

Worth noting for this clonotype: This may arise from a read error, as a much more abundant clone is one base away. The rearrangement uses TRBV27 and TRBJ2-7; 9 bases fit TRBD1. The CDR3 runs 15 residues. CDR1 is MNHEY, CDR2 SMNVEV, per germline (reference sequence). This CDR3 reads CASSTTGGSSYEPYF. DNA for the CDR3: TGTGCCAGCAGTACGACAGGGGGGAGCTCCTACGAGCCGTACTTC.

This clonotype was counted between two and nine times. The rearrangement links TRBV27 to TRBJ1-1; TRBD1 matches at 9 bases. With 5 bases clipped from V and 5 bases from J, the junction kept 12 bases outside the gene matches. This CDR3 region has 16 residues. In germline, CDR1 is MNHEY, CDR2 SMNVEV (reference sequence). The CDR3 DNA reads as TGTGCCAGCAGTCCTGGGACAGGGAGATCTAGGACTGAAGCTTTCTTT. It encodes CASSPGTGRSRTEAFF.

This clonotype came up a few times. CDR3 loop: CASSFVSGGRNEQFF. The DNA for the CDR3 is TGTGCCAGCAGTTTTGTGAGCGGGGGGCGGAATGAGCAGTTCTTC. V usage is TRBV12-3 or TRBV12-4 and J usage is TRBJ2-1, with TRBD2 matching 9 bases. Unmatched junction bases numbered 7, after V lost 3 bases and J lost 7 bases. The CDR3 totals 15 residues.

This clonotype was counted ten times or more. V gene TRBV28 combines with J gene TRBJ1-1; D call uncertain. Trimming cost V 9 bases and J 1 base, with 9 bases left between them. CDR1 is MDHEN and CDR2 is SYDVKM in the germline V gene. CDR3 length: 12 residues. CDR3 protein: CASTDGNTEAFF. The DNA for the CDR3 is TGTGCCAGTACGGACGGGAACACTGAAGCTTTCTTT.

This chain connects TRBV10-3 to TRBJ1-1, with a tentative D call TRBD1 (5 bases). Looked up from germline, CDR1 is ENHRY and CDR2 is SYGVKD. Trimming shortened V by 1 base and J by 2 bases, and 17 bases separated the two germline ends. CDR3 length: 17 amino acids. CDR3 DNA: TGTGCCATCAGTGAGTGGTTAGACAGATCACTAAACACTGAAGCTTTCTTT. Translated: CAISEWLDRSLNTEAFF.

This clonotype was observed a few times. The chain joins TRBV29-1 to TRBJ2-7, with D perhaps being TRBD1 or TRBD2 (5 bases each). CDR3 length: 11 amino acids. Germline values: CDR1 SQVTM, CDR2 ANQGSEA. Trimming cost V 7 bases and J 6 bases, with 13 bases left between them. CDR3 sequence: CSAWGFGEQYF. Written as DNA, the CDR3 is TGCAGCGCTTGGGGGTTTGGCGAGCAGTACTTC.

The table lists this clonotype with many counts. V usage is TRBV13 and J usage is TRBJ1-2, with D unclear. Germline-derived CDR1 and CDR2 are PRHDT and FYEKMQ (reference sequence). The CDR3 extends over 14 amino acids. Between the trimmed V and J ends, which lost 4 bases and 4 bases, there was a span of 13 bases. CDR3 in amino acids: CASSSWIARYGYTF. CDR3 bases: TGTGCCAGCAGCTCCTGGATCGCGCGCTATGGCTACACCTTC.

CDR3 amino acids: CASSLGSGGNNEQFF. As DNA, the CDR3 is TGTGCCAGCAGTTTAGGGAGCGGGGGGAACAATGAGCAGTTCTTC. J is TRBJ2-1 and V is TRBV12-3 or TRBV12-4, with 9 bases identical to TRBD2. The CDR3 has 15 residues. V lost 1 base to trimming and J lost 5 bases; unmatched junction nucleotides: 3.

In DNA form, the CDR3 reads TGTGCCAGCAGTTCGGACAGGGGCAATGGCTACACCTTC. Encoded protein: CASSSDRGNGYTF. The gene calls are TRBV2 and TRBJ1-2; 9 bases are a match to TRBD1. In germline, CDR1 is SNHLY, CDR2 FYNNEI. The CDR3 runs to 13 residues. V lost 5 bases, J lost 6 bases, and 4 bases stayed unmatched. The variable domain in full, with the rest retrieved from reference TRBV2 and TRBJ1-2, is EPEVTQTPSHQVTQMGQEVILRCVPISNHLYFYWYRQILGQKVEFLVSFYNNEISEKSEIFDDQFSVERPDGSNFTLKIRSTKLEDSAMYFCASSSDRGNGYTFGSGTRLTVV.

In this sample, this clonotype turned up many times. The chain is built from TRBV4-3 and TRBJ2-3; D not certain. CDR3 length equals 14 residues. CDR1 LGHNA and CDR2 YSLEER come from the germline V gene. Trimming removed 6 bases from V and 0 bases from J, with 10 bases in between. CDR3 residues: CASSPGSSTDTQYF. The DNA for the CDR3 is TGCGCCAGCAGTCCCGGATCTAGCACAGATACGCAGTATTTT.

There are a few counts of this clonotype. V and J are TRBV5-1 and TRBJ1-1, with D unresolved. The CDR3 spans 18 residues. Germline CDR1 is SGHRS and CDR2 is YFSETQ. V gave up 1 base and J gave up 5 bases, with 24 bases separating them. DNA for the CDR3: TGCGCCAGCAGCTTGTATTATAGTCTCGGTGAGAAAGATACTGAAGCTTTCTTT. Amino acid sequence: CASSLYYSLGEKDTEAFF.

This clonotype was seen more than once but under ten times. This chain uses TRBV3-1 with TRBJ1-5; possible D gene TRBD1, 5 bases. The germline V gene encodes CDR1 LGHDT and CDR2 YNNKEL (reference sequence). This CDR3 region has 15 residues. Deletions cut 0 bases from V and 6 bases from J, with 12 bases between. The CDR3 region has the DNA TGTGCCAGCAGCCAAGATATGGGGGGTGGTCAGCCCCAGCATTTT. Translating gives CASSQDMGGGQPQHF.

DNA for the CDR3: TGTGCCAGCAGCTTAGAGAGGGATGAAAAACTGTTTTTT. Protein: CASSLERDEKLFF. The chain links TRBV7-8 to TRBJ1-4, with D uncertain. The V gene's germline CDR1 is SGHVS and CDR2 FQNEAQ. The CDR3 runs to 13 residues. With 1 base removed from V and 6 bases from J, the gap between germline ends came to 6 bases.

This clonotype was observed at least ten times. The chain couples TRBV7-9 to TRBJ1-1; D remains ambiguous. The CDR3 length is 15 residues. Trimming left V 1 base short and J 6 bases short, with 15 bases between. Germline CDR1 is SEHNR and CDR2 is FQNEAQ (reference sequence). The chain's CDR3 is CASSLDPGRVAEAFF. CDR3 bases: TGTGCCAGCAGCTTAGATCCAGGAAGGGTGGCTGAAGCTTTCTTT. The entire variable domain, with the rest obtained from reference TRBV7-9 and TRBJ1-1, is as follows: DTGVSQNPRHKITKRGQNVTFRCDPISEHNRLYWYRQTLGQGPEFLTYFQNEAQLEKSRLLSDRFSAERPKGSFSTLEIQRTEQGDSAMYLCASSLDPGRVAEAFFGQGTRLTVV.